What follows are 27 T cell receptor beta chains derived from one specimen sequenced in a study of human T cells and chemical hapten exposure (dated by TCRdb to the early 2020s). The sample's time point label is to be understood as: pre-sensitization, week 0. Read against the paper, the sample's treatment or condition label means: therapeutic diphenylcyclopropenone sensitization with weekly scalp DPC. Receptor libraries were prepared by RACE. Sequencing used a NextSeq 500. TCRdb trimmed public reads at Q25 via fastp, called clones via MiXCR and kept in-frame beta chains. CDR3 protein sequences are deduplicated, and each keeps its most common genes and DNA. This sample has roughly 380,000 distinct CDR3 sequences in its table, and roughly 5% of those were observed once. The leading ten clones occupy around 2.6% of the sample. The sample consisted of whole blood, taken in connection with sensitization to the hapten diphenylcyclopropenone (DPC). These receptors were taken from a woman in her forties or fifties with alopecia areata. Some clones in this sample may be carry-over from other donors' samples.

CDR3 DNA: TGTGCCAGCAGCCGTTCTGGACAGGTCACCGGGGAGCTGTTTTTT. It specifies CASSRSGQVTGELFF. The chain combines TRBV11-2 with TRBJ2-2, with 7 positions matching TRBD1. Germline-derived CDR1 and CDR2 are SGHAT and FQNNGV. The CDR3 contains 15 residues. The V and J ends lost 5 bases and 4 bases, in that order; junction bases with no gene match: 7.

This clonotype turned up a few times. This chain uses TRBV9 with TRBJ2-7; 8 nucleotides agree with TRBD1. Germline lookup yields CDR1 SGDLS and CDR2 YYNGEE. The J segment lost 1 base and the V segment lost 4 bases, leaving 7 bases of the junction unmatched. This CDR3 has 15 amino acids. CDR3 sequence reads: CASSTTDRVSYEQYF. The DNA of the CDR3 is TGTGCCAGCAGCACGACGGACAGGGTTTCCTACGAGCAGTACTTC.

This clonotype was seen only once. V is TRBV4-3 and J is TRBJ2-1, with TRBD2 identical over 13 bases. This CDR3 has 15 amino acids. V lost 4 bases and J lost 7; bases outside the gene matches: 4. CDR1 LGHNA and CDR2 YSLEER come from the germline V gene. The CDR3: CASSRGLAGSNEQFF. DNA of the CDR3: TGCGCCAGCAGCCGGGGACTAGCGGGATCTAATGAGCAGTTCTTC.

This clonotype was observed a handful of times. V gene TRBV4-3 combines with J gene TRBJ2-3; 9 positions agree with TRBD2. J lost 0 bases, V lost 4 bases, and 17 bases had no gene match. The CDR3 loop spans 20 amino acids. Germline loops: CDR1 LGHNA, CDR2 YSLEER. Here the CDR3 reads CASSRSRLAGGPSSTDTQYF. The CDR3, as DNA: TGCGCCAGCAGCCGAAGTCGCCTGGCGGGAGGGCCCTCTAGCACAGATACGCAGTATTTT.

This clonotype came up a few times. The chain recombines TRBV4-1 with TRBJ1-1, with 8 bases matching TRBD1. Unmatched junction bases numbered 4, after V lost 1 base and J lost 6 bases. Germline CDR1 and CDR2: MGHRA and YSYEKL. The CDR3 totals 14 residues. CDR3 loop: CASSQGQGRSEAFF. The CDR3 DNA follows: TGCGCCAGCAGCCAAGGACAGGGGAGGTCTGAAGCTTTCTTT.

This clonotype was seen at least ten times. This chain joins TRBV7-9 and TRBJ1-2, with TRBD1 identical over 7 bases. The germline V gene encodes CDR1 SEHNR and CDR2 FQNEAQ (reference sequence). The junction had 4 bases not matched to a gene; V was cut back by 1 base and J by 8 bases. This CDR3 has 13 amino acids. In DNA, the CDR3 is TGTGCCAGCAGCTTAGAGGGGGCTGGCGGCTACACCTTC. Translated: CASSLEGAGGYTF.

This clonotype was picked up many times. The CDR3 here is CASSKGGMAQYF. CDR3 bases: TGTGCCAGCAGCAAAGGGGGGATGGCGCAGTATTTT. The V call is TRBV6-2 or TRBV6-3, the J call TRBJ2-3; perhaps D is TRBD1 or TRBD2 (6 bases each). Trimming left V 6 bases short and J 10 bases short, with 14 bases between. The CDR3 consists of 12 residues. CDR1 is MNHEY, CDR2 SVGEGT, per germline.

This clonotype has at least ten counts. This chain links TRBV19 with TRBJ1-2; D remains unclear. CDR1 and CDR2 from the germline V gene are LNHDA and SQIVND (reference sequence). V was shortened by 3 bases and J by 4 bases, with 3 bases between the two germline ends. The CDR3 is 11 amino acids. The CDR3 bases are TGTGCCAGTAGTATCTTCTATGGCTACACCTTC. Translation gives CASSIFYGYTF.

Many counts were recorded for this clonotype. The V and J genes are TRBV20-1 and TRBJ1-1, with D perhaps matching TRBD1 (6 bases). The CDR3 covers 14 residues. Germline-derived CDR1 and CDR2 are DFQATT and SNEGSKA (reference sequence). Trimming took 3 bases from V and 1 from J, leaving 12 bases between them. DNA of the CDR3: TGCAGTGCTAGGCCCCCGACAGGGAACACTGAAGCTTTCTTT. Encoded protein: CSARPPTGNTEAFF.

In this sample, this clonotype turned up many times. Here the CDR3 reads CASSQGGSGANVLTF. Here the CDR3 DNA reads TGTGCCAGCAGCCAAGGGGGCTCGGGGGCCAACGTCCTGACTTTC. This rearrangement joins TRBV7-2 to TRBJ2-6; TRBD1 aligns across 7 bases. The V and J ends lost 5 bases and 4 bases, in that order; junction bases with no gene match: 5. The CDR3 has 15 amino acids. The germline V gene has CDR1 SGHTA and CDR2 FQGNSA.

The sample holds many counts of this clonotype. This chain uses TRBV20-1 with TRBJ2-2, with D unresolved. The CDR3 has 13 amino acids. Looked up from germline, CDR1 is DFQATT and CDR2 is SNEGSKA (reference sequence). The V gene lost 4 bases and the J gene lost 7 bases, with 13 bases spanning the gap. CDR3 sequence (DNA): TGCAGTGCTACCCGAAGGACGGTCGGGGAGCTGTTTTTT. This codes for CSATRRTVGELFF.

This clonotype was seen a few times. The CDR3 sequence: CASSLDSGGSADTQYF. In DNA form, the CDR3 reads TGTGCCAGCAGCTTGGATAGCGGGGGTAGTGCAGATACGCAGTATTTT. The V and J genes are TRBV5-4 and TRBJ2-3, with TRBD2 matching over 9 bases. The length of the CDR3 is 16 residues. Germline CDR1 SGHNT, CDR2 YYREEE (reference sequence). Unmatched junction bases numbered 6, after V lost 0 bases and J lost 4 bases.

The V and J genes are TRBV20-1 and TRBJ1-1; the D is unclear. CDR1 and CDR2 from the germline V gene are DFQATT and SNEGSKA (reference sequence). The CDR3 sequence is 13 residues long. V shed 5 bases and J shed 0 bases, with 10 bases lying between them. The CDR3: CSARGLMNTEAFF. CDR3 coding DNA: TGCAGTGCTCGAGGACTCATGAACACTGAAGCTTTCTTT.

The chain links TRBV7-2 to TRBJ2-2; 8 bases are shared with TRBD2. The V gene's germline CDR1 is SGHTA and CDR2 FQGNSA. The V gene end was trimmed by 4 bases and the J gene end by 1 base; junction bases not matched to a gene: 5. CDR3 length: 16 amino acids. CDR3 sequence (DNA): TGTGCCAGCAGCTCAAAAGCGGGAGTGAACACCGGGGAGCTGTTTTTT. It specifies CASSSKAGVNTGELFF.

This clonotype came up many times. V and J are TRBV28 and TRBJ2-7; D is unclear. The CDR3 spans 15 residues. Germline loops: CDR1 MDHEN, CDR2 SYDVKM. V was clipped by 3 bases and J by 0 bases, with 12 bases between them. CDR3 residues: CASSFVVSSSYEQYF. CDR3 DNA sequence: TGTGCCAGCAGTTTTGTGGTTTCGAGCTCCTACGAGCAGTACTTC.

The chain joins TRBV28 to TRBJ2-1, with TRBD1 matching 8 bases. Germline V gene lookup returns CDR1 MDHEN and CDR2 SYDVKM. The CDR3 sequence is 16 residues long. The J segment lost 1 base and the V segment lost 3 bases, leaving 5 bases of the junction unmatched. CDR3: CASSLGTGGSYNEQFF. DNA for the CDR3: TGTGCCAGCAGTTTGGGAACAGGGGGTTCCTACAATGAGCAGTTCTTC.

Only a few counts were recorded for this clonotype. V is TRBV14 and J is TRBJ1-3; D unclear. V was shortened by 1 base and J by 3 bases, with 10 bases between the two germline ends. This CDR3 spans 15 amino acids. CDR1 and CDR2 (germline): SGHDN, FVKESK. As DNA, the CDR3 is TGTGCCAGCAGCCAAGTGTCGACCCTTGGAAACACCATATATTTT. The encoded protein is CASSQVSTLGNTIYF.

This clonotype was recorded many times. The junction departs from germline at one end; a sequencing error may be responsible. The CDR3 is CASGFLSYEQYF. For the CDR3, the DNA is TGTGCCAGCGGTTTCCTCTCCTACGAGCAGTACTTC. V usage is TRBV28 and J usage is TRBJ2-7; D gene uncertain. This CDR3 region has 12 residues. Germline assignment: CDR1 MDHEN and CDR2 SYDVKM.

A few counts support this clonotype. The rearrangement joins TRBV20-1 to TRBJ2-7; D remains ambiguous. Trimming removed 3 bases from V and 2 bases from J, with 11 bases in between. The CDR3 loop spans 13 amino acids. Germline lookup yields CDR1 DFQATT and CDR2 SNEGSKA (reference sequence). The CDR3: CSARITGTYEQYF. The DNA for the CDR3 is TGCAGTGCTAGGATAACGGGCACCTACGAGCAGTACTTC.

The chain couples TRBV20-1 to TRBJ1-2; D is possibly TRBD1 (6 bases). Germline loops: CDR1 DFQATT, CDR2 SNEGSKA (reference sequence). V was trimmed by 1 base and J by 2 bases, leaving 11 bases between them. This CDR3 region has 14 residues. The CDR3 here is CSARGFGTNYGYTF. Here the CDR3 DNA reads TGCAGTGCTAGAGGGTTTGGGACAAACTATGGCTACACCTTC.

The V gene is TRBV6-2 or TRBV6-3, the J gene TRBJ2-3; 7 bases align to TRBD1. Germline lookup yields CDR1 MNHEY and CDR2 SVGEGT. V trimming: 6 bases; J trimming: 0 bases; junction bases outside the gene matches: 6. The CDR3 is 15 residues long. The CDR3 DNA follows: TGTGCCAGCAGCTCGACAGGGCCTAGCACAGATACGCAGTATTTT. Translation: CASSSTGPSTDTQYF.

DNA of the CDR3: TGTGCCAGCAGCTTAGAGGGAGGGTATAATTCACCCCTCCACTTT. Translating gives CASSLEGGYNSPLHF. The chain recombines TRBV7-2 with TRBJ1-6; D unresolved. The CDR3 consists of 15 residues. The V gene's germline CDR1 is SGHTA and CDR2 FQGNSA. Trimming pared 1 base from V and 4 bases from J, leaving 8 bases between.

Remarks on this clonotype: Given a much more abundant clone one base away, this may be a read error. CDR3 coding DNA: TGTGCCATCAGTGAGTCCCCGGGACCCACAGATACGCAGAATTTT. It encodes CAISESPGPTDTQNF. The genes are TRBV10-3 and TRBJ2-3; the D gene could be TRBD1 or TRBD2 (5 bases each). The CDR3 covers 15 residues. CDR1 is ENHRY and CDR2 is SYGVKD in the germline V gene.

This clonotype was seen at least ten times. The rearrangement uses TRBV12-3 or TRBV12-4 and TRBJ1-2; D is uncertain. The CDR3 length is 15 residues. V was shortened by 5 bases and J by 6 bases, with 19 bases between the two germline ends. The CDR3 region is CASSTLTGGVNGYTF. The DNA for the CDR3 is TGTGCCAGCAGTACCCTGACCGGAGGTGTAAATGGCTACACCTTC.

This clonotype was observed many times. The CDR3 coding sequence is TGCGCCAGCAGTAGGGGACAAGCGGGTCAAGAGACCCAGTACTTC. Translated, it gives CASSRGQAGQETQYF. The chain links TRBV10-1 to TRBJ2-5; either TRBD1 or TRBD2 may supply D (6 bases each). V dropped 5 bases and J dropped 2 bases, with 15 bases sitting between them. This CDR3 is 15 amino acids long. Germline CDR1 and CDR2: WNHNN and SYGVQD (reference sequence).

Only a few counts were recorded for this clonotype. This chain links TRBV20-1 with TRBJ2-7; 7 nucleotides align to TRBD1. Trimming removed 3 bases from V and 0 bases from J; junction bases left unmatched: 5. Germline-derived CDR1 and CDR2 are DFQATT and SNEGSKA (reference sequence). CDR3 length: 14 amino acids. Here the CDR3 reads CSASRDSSSYEQYF. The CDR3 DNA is TGCAGTGCTAGTAGGGACAGTAGCTCCTACGAGCAGTACTTC.

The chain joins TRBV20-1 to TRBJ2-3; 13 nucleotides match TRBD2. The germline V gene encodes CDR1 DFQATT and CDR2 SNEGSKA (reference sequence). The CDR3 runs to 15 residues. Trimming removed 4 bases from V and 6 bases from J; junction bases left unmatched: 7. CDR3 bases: TGCAGTGCTACCCGGACTAGCGGGAGTGGGGATACGCAGTATTTT. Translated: CSATRTSGSGDTQYF.